Here is one T cell receptor (beta chain) with its context. This CDR3 is built from 16 residues. CDR1 and CDR2 from the germline V gene are MNHNS and SASEGT. Germline trimming cut 0 bases from V and 7 bases from J; bases unmatched to any gene: 7. This record comes from a study of technical replicates of blood from a handful of donors. The method was immunoSEQ multiplex PCR; TCRdb's version includes in-frame clones alone and lacks a portion of them. The sample gives 50,000 to 70,000 clones, about 93% of which show up once; approximately 4% is in the top ten. The chain combines TRBV6-1 with TRBJ2-7, with 12 bases lining up with TRBD2. The sequence was obtained from a human donor in good health. Some clones in this sample may be carry-over from other donors' samples. Sequenced input: PBMCs. For the CDR3, the DNA is TGTGCCAGCAGTGAAGCCCCACTAGCGGGAGGTGTAGAGCAGTACTTC. Amino acids: CASSEAPLAGGVEQYF.